Below, 14 T cell receptor beta chains from the same sample are listed, as sequenced in a study of tumor-infiltrating lymphocytes in primary liver carcinoma. From roughly 470 ng total RNA, TCR beta cDNA was generated with a primer in the constant region. Slightly modified ARM-PCR served as the procedure for the TCR beta libraries. These libraries came from three rounds of nested multiplex PCR. In the first two PCR rounds, TRBV1-TRBV30 forward primers were paired with a C-beta reverse primer, and each round lasted approximately 9 cycles. TCRdb called the multiplex PCR reads again in MiXCR, with one record for every CDR3 protein. The table has some 180,000 distinct CDR3 sequences, around 85% seen once. Extraction of RNA together with DNA used about 17-31 mg of unsorted bulk tissue. Sequenced input: tumor tissue from primary liver carcinoma. All receptors derive from a man aged 35-49 years with primary liver carcinoma and hepatitis B virus infection.

To note about this clonotype: A junction boundary mismatches the germline segment, possibly from a read error. CDR3 protein: CDSSPVAGWVDNEQFF. CDR3 in DNA: TGTGACAGCAGTCCCGTAGCGGGATGGGTAGACAATGAGCAGTTCTTC. The chain combines TRBV14 with TRBJ2-1; TRBD2 matches 8 bases. The length of the CDR3 is 16 residues. Germline V lookup: CDR1 SGHDN, CDR2 FVKESK.

In this sample, this clonotype turned up many times. The chain is built from TRBV29-1 and TRBJ2-3; 9 nucleotides match TRBD1. The CDR3 runs 14 residues. In germline, CDR1 is SQVTM, CDR2 ANQGSEA. V shed 2 bases, J shed 1 base, and the junction held 1 base outside the gene matches. The CDR3 spells CSVERTGGTDTQYF. The DNA of the CDR3 is TGCAGCGTTGAAAGGACAGGGGGCACAGATACGCAGTATTTT.

A word on this clonotype: Its ends do not fully match the called genes, so a read error is possible. The chain couples TRBV6-1 to TRBJ1-5, with 7 bases identical to TRBD1. CDR3 length equals 14 residues. CDR1 is MNHNS and CDR2 is SASEGT in the germline V gene. CDR3 sequence (DNA): TGTGCCAGCAATGAAGGGGGCGGCAATCAGTCCCAGCATTTT. It codes for CASNEGGGNQSQHF.

As to this clonotype: A junction boundary mismatches the germline segment, possibly from a read error. The chain recombines TRBV5-1 with TRBJ2-3; TRBD2 is a possible D gene (5 bases). Per germline, CDR1 SGHRS and CDR2 YFSETQ. The CDR3 covers 14 residues. The CDR3 region is CPSSLAEFGNTQYF. Written as DNA, the CDR3 is TGCCCCAGCAGCTTGGCCGAGTTCGGGAATACGCAGTATTTT.

The chain links TRBV2 to TRBJ2-2; 7 positions match TRBD1. The CDR3 is made up of 14 amino acids. Germline lookup yields CDR1 SNHLY and CDR2 FYNNEI. Trimming at V came to 4 bases and at J to 4 bases, leaving 3 bases not matched to a gene. Written as DNA, the CDR3 is TGTGCCAGCAGTGGACAGGGAGCCACCGGGGAGCTGTTTTTT. Its protein is CASSGQGATGELFF.

Comment on this clonotype: Compared with germline, one end of the junction differs, possibly owing to a read error. The chain recombines TRBV5-4 with TRBJ2-5; TRBD1 matches at 8 bases. Germline CDR1 reads SGHNT; CDR2 reads YYREEE (reference sequence). The CDR3 extends over 16 amino acids. CDR3 sequence reads: CASSGTTGGRMETQCF. The CDR3 nucleotides are TGTGCGAGCAGCGGAACCACAGGGGGGAGGATGGAGACCCAGTGCTTC. The full variable domain, with the rest looked up from reference TRBV5-4 and TRBJ2-5, is ETGVTQSPTHLIKTRGQQVTLRCSSQSGHNTVSWYQQALGQGPQFIFQYYREEENGRGNFPPRFSGLQFPNYSSELNVNALELDDSALYLCASSGTTGGRMETQCFGPGTRLLVL.

As concerns this clonotype: This may be a read error: a much more frequent sequence differs by one nucleotide. The chain couples TRBV30 to TRBJ2-1, with a weak D call TRBD1 (6 bases). Germline loops: CDR1 GTSNPN, CDR2 SVGIG (reference sequence). The CDR3 covers 15 residues. V lost 4 bases, J lost 4 bases, and 17 bases lay in between. CDR3 sequence: CAWKVGQLKYNEQFF. The CDR3 nucleotides are TGTGCCTGGAAGGTAGGACAGCTGAAGTACAATGAGCAGTTCTTC.

On this clonotype itself: The junction departs from the called germline gene at one end, perhaps through a read error. The rearrangement joins TRBV29-1 to TRBJ1-4; D is ambiguous. The CDR3 extends over 12 amino acids. The germline V gene has CDR1 SQVTM and CDR2 ANQGSEA. The CDR3: CSALSDLGKLFF. For the CDR3, the DNA is TGCAGCGCTCTGTCCGATCTTGGAAAACTTTTTTTC. The full variable domain, completed using reference TRBV29-1 and TRBJ1-4, is SAVISQKPSRDICQRGTSLTIQCQVDSQVTMMFWYRQQPGQSLTLIATANQGSEATYESGFVIDKFPISRPNLTFSTLTVSNMSPEDSSIYLCSALSDLGKLFFGSGTQLSVL.

The gene calls are TRBV4-1 and TRBJ2-5; D may be TRBD1 or TRBD2 (6 bases each). The length of the CDR3 is 16 residues. Germline values: CDR1 MGHRA, CDR2 YSYEKL. V shed 4 bases and J shed 2 bases, with 17 bases lying between them. The chain's CDR3 is CASSLVGGLRQETQYF. CDR3 sequence (DNA): TGCGCCAGCAGCCTTGTTGGGGGGCTGCGTCAAGAGACCCAGTACTTC.

The CDR3 here is CSVLLPQVRSEAFF. CDR3 bases: TGCAGCGTTCTACTCCCCCAGGTGAGGAGTGAAGCTTTCTTT. The chain combines TRBV29-1 with TRBJ1-1; unclear D gene. The germline gives CDR1 SQVTM, CDR2 ANQGSEA. V shed 5 bases and J shed 7 bases, with 20 bases lying between them. CDR3 size: 14 residues.

On this clonotype: A much larger clone lies a single base off, so this may be a read error. V usage is TRBV5-4 and J usage is TRBJ2-5; 7 bases are shared with TRBD1. The V gene end was trimmed by 0 bases and the J gene end by 6 bases; junction bases not matched to a gene: 5. The germline V gene encodes CDR1 SGHNT and CDR2 YYREEE (reference sequence). The CDR3 runs 14 residues. CDR3 bases: TGTGCCAGCAGCTTGGTAGGGGGCGGTAAGACCCAGTACTTC. Translated: CASSLVGGGKTQYF.

The table lists this clonotype with a count of one. A read error may produce the germline difference seen at one junction end. J is TRBJ2-5 and V is TRBV11-2; 7 bases are a match to TRBD2. This CDR3 has 15 residues. Germline V gene sequence: CDR1 SGHAT, CDR2 FQNNGV. This chain's CDR3 is CVSSLPVQGGETQYF. Here the CDR3 DNA reads TGTGTCAGCAGTTTACCCGTGCAGGGAGGGGAGACCCAGTACTTC. Using reference TRBV11-2 and TRBJ2-5 for the parts outside the CDR3, the full variable domain is EAGVAQSPRYKIIEKRQSVAFWCNPISGHATLYWYQQILGQGPKLLIQFQNNGVVDDSQLPKDRFSAERLKGVDSTLKIQPAKLEDSAVYLCVSSLPVQGGETQYFGPGTRLLVL.

Comments on this clonotype: Compared with germline, one end of the junction differs, possibly owing to a read error. The J gene is TRBJ1-2, the V gene TRBV5-5; no clear D gene. The CDR3 sequence is 15 residues long. Looked up from germline, CDR1 is SGHKS and CDR2 is YYEKEE (reference sequence). In nucleotides, the CDR3 is TGTACCAGCAGCTTGTCTATGGATACGGCTTATGGCTACACCTTC. Protein product: CTSSLSMDTAYGYTF. Combining the CDR3 with reference TRBV5-5 and TRBJ1-2 gives the whole variable domain DAGVTQSPTHLIKTRGQQVTLRCSPISGHKSVSWYQQVLGQGPQFIFQYYEKEERGRGNFPDRFSARQFPNYSSELNVNALLLGDSALYLCTSSLSMDTAYGYTFGSGTRLTVV.

A remark on this clonotype: Being one base from a much bigger clone, this may be a read error. The chain joins TRBV14 to TRBJ2-5; 8 bases line up with TRBD1. Germline V gives CDR1 SGHDN, CDR2 FVKESK. The CDR3 is made up of 15 amino acids. The CDR3 DNA sequence: TGTGCCAGCAGCCTCGGACAGGGTAAACAAGAGACCCAGTGCTTC. As protein: CASSLGQGKQETQCF.